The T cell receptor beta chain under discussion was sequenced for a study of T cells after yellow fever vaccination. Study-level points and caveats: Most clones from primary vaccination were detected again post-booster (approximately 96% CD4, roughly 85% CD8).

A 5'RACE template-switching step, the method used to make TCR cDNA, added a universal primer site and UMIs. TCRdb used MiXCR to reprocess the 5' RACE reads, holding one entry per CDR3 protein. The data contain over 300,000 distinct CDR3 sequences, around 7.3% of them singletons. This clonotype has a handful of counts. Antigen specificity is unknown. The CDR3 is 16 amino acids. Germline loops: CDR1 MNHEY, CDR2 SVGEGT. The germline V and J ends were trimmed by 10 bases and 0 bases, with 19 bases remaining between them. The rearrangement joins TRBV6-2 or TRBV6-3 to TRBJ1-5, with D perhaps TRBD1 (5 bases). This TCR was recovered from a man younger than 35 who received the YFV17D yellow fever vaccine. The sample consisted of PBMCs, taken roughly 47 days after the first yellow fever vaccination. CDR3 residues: CANLNPPDTSNQPQHF. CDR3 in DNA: TGTGCCAACTTAAACCCCCCGGACACTAGCAATCAGCCCCAGCATTTT.